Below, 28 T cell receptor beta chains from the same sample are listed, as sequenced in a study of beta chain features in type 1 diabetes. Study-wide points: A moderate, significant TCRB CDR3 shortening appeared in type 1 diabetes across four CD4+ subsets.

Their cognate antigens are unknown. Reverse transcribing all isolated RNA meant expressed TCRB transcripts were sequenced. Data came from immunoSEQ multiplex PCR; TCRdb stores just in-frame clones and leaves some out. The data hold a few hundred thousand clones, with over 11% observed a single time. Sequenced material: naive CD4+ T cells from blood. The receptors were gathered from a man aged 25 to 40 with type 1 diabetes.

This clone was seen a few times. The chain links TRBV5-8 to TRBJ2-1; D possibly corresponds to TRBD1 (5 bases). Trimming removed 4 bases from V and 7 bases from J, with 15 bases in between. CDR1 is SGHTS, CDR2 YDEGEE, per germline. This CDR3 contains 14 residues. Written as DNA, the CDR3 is TGTGCCAGCAGCGCCACAGGCGTTTTGAATGAGCAGTTCTTC. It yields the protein CASSATGVLNEQFF.

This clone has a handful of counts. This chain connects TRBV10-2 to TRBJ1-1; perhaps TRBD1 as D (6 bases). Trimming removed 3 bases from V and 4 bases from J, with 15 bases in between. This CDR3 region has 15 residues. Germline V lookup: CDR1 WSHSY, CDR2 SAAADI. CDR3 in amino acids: CASSDLRGNGTEAFF. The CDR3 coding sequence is TGCGCCAGCAGTGATTTGAGGGGGAACGGCACTGAAGCTTTCTTT.

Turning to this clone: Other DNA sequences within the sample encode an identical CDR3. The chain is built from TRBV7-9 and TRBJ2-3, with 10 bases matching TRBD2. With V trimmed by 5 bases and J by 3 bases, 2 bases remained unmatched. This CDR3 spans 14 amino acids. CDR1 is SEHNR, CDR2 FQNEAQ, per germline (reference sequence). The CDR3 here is CASSPSGGTDTQYF. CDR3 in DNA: TGTGCCAGCAGCCCTAGCGGGGGAACAGATACGCAGTATTTT.

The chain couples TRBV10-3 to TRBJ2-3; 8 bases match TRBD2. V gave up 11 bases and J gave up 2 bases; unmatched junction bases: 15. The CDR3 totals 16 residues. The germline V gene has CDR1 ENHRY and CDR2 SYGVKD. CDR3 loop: CAAQKGSGGNTDTQYF. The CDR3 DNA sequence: TGTGCCGCCCAAAAGGGGAGCGGGGGAAACACAGATACGCAGTATTTT.

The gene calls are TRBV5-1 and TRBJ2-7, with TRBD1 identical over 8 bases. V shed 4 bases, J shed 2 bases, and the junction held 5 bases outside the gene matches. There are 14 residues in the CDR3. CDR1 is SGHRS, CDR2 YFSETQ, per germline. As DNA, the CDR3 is TGCGCCAGCAGCCCGACAGGGGAGGCCTACGAGCAGTACTTC. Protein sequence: CASSPTGEAYEQYF. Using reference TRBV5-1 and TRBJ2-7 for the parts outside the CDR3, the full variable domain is KAGVTQTPRYLIKTRGQQVTLSCSPISGHRSVSWYQQTPGQGLQFLFEYFSETQRNKGNFPGRFSGRQFSNSRSEMNVSTLELGDSALYLCASSPTGEAYEQYFGPGTRLTVT.

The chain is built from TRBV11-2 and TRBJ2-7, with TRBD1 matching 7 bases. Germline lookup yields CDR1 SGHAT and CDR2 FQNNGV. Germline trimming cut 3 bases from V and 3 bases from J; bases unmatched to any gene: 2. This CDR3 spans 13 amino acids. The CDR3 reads CASSFSGGYEQYF. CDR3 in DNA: TGTGCCAGCAGCTTCTCAGGGGGCTACGAGCAGTACTTC. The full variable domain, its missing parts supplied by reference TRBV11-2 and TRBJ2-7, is EAGVAQSPRYKIIEKRQSVAFWCNPISGHATLYWYQQILGQGPKLLIQFQNNGVVDDSQLPKDRFSAERLKGVDSTLKIQPAKLEDSAVYLCASSFSGGYEQYFGPGTRLTVT.

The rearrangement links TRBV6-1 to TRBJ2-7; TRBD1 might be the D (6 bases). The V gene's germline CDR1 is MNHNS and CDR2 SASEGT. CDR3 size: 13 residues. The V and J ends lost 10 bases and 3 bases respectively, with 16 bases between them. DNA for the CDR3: TGTGCCACCACGGTTCAGGGGAGCTACGAGCAGTACTTC. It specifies CATTVQGSYEQYF.

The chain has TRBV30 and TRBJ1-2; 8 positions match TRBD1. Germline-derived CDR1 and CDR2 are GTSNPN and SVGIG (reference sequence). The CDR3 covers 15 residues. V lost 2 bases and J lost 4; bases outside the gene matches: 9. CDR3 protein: CAWSRGQGIAYGYTF. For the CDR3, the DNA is TGTGCCTGGAGTCGCGGACAGGGAATAGCCTATGGCTACACCTTC.

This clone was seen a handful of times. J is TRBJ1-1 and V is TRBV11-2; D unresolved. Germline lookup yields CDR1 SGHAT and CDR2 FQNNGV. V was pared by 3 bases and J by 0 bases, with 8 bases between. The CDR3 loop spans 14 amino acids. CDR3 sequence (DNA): TGTGCCAGCAGCTTCGAGGTCATGAACACTGAAGCTTTCTTT. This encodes CASSFEVMNTEAFF. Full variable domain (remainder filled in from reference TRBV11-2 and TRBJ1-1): EAGVAQSPRYKIIEKRQSVAFWCNPISGHATLYWYQQILGQGPKLLIQFQNNGVVDDSQLPKDRFSAERLKGVDSTLKIQPAKLEDSAVYLCASSFEVMNTEAFFGQGTRLTVV.

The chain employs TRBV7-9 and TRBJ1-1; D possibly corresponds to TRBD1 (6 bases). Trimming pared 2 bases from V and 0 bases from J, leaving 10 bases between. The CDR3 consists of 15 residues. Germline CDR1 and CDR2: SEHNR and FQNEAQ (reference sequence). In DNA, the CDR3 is TGTGCCAGCAGCTTAAGGGCAGGGGTGAACACTGAAGCTTTCTTT. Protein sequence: CASSLRAGVNTEAFF.

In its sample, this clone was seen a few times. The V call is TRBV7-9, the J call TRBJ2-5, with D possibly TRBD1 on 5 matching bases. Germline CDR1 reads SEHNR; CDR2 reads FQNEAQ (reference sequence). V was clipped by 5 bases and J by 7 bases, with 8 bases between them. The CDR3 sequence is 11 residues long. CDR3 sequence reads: CASSITGTQYF. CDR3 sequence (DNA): TGTGCCAGCAGCATTACAGGGACCCAGTACTTC.

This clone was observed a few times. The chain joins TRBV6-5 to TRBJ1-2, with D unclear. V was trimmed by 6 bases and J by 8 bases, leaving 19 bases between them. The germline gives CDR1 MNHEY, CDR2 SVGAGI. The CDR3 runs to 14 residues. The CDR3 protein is CASRPGSHRWGYTF. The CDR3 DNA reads TGTGCCAGCAGACCCGGGAGCCACCGGTGGGGCTACACCTTC.

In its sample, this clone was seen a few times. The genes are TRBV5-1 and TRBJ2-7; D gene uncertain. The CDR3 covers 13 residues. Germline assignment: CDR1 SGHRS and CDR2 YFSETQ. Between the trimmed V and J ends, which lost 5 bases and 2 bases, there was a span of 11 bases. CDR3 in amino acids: CASSTAATYEQYF. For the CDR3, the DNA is TGCGCCAGCAGTACCGCGGCTACCTACGAGCAGTACTTC.

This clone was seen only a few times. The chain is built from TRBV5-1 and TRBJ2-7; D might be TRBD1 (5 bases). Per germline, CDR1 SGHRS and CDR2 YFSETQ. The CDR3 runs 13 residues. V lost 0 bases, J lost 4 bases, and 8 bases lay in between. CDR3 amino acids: CASSLDRLYEQYF. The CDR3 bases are TGCGCCAGCAGCTTGGACAGGCTTTACGAGCAGTACTTC.

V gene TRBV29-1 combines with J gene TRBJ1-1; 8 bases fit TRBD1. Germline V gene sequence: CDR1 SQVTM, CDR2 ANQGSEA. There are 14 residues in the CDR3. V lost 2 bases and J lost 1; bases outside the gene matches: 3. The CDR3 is CSVEQGASNTEAFF. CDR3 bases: TGCAGCGTTGAACAGGGGGCTTCGAACACTGAAGCTTTCTTT. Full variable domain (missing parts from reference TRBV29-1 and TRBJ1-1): SAVISQKPSRDICQRGTSLTIQCQVDSQVTMMFWYRQQPGQSLTLIATANQGSEATYESGFVIDKFPISRPNLTFSTLTVSNMSPEDSSIYLCSVEQGASNTEAFFGQGTRLTVV.

CDR3 sequence: CASSYDSTEAFF. The CDR3 bases are TGTGCCAGCAGCTACGACAGCACTGAAGCTTTCTTT. The chain uses TRBV5-4 and TRBJ1-1; D is perhaps TRBD1 (5 bases). The V end was cut by 3 bases, the J end by 4 bases, with 7 bases between. Germline V gene data show CDR1 as SGHNT and CDR2 as YYREEE (reference sequence). The CDR3 spans 12 residues.

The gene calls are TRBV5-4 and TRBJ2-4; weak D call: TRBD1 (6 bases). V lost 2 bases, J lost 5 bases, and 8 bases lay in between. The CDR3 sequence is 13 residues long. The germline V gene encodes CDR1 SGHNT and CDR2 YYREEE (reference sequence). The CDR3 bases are TGTGCCAGCAGCTTCAGGGGACAAAACATTCAGTACTTC. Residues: CASSFRGQNIQYF.

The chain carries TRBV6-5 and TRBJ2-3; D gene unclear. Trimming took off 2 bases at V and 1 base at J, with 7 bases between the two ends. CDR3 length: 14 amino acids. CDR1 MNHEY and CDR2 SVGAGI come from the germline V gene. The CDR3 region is CASSYQEGTDTQYF. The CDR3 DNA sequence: TGTGCCAGCAGTTACCAGGAAGGCACAGATACGCAGTATTTT.

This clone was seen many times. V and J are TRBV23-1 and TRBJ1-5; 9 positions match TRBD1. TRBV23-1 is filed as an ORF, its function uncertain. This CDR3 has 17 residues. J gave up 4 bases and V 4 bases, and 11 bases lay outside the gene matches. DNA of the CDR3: TGCGCCAGCAGTCGGCCATTAGACAGGGGGATTAATCAGCCCCAGCATTTT. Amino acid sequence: CASSRPLDRGINQPQHF.

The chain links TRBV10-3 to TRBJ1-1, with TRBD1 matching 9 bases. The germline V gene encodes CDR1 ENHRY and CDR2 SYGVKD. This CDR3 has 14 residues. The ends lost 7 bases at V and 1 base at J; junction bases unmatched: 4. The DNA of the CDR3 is TGTGCCATCACCCCGGGACAGGGGAACACTGAAGCTTTCTTT. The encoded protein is CAITPGQGNTEAFF.

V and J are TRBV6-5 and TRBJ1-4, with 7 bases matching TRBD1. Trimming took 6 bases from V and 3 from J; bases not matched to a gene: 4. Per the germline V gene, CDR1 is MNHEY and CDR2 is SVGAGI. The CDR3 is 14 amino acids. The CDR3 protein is CASRDGTANEKLFF. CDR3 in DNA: TGTGCCAGCAGGGACGGGACAGCTAATGAAAAACTGTTTTTT.

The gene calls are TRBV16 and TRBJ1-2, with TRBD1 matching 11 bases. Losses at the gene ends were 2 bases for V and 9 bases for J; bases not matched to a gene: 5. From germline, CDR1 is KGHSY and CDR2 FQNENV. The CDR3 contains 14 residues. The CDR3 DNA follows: TGTGCCAGCAGCCAAGGACAGGGGGCGCAGAGCTACACCTTC. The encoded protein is CASSQGQGAQSYTF.

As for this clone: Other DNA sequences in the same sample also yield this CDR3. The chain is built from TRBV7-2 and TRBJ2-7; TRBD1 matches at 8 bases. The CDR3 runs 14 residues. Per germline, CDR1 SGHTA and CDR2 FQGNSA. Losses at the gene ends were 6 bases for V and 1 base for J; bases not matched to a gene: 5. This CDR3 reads CASSWGQASYEQYF. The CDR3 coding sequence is TGTGCCAGCAGTTGGGGACAGGCTTCCTACGAGCAGTACTTC.

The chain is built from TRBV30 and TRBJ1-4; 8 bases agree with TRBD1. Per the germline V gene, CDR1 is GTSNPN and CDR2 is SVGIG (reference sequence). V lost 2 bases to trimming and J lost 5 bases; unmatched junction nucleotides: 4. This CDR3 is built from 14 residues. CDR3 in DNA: TGTGCCTGGAGTTTAGGACAGGGAAATGAAAAACTGTTTTTT. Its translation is CAWSLGQGNEKLFF.

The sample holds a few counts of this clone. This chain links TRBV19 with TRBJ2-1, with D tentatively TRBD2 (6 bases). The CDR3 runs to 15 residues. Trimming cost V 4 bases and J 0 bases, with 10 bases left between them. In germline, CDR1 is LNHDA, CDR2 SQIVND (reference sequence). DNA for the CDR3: TGTGCCAGTAGTACCGGGGGATACTCCTACAATGAGCAGTTCTTC. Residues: CASSTGGYSYNEQFF.

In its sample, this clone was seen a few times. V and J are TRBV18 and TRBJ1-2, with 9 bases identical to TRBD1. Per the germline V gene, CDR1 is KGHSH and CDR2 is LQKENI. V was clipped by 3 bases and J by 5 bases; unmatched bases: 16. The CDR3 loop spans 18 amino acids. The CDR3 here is CASSPPTGGNGARYGYTF. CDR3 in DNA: TGTGCCAGCTCACCGCCGACAGGGGGGAACGGAGCGCGGTATGGCTACACCTTC.

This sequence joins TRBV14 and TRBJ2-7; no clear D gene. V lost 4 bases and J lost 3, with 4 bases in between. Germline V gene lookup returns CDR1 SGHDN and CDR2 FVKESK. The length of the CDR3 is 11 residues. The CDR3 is CASSLLYEQYF. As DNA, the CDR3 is TGTGCCAGCAGCCTTCTCTACGAGCAGTACTTC.

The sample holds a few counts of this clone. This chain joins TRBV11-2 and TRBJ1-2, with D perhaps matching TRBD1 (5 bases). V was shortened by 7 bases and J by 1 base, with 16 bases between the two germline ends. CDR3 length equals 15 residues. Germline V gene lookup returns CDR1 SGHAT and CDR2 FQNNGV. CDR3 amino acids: CASTTGVGLNYGYTF. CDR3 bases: TGTGCCAGCACCACAGGTGTCGGCCTTAACTATGGCTACACCTTC.